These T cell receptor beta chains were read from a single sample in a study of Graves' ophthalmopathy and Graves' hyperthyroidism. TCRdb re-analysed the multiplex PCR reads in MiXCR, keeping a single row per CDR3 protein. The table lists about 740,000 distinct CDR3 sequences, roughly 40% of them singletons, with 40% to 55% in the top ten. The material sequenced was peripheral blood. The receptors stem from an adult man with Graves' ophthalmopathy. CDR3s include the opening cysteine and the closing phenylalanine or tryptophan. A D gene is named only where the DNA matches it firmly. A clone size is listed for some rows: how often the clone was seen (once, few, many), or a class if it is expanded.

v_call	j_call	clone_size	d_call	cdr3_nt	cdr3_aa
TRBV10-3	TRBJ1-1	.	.	TGTGCCTTCCGGGACGGTCCCCGGAGCTATGAAGCTTTCTTT	CAFRDGPRSYEAFF
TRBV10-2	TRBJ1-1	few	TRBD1	TGCGCCAGCAGCGAAAGACTTGGGACAGGGGGACGTTTAGGCACTGAAGCTTTCTTT	CASSERLGTGGRLGTEAFF
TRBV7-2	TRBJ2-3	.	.	TGTGCCAGCATGATGAGAGACAAGGATACGCAGTATTTT	CASMMRDKDTQYF
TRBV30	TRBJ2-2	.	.	TGTGCCTTGGATGACGCGAACACCGGGGAGCTGTTTTTT	CALDDANTGELFF
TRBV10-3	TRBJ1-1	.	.	TGTGCCATCAGTGAGTCTGGACACGGGAACACTGAAGCTTTCTTT	CAISESGHGNTEAFF
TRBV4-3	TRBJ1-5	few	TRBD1	TGCGCCAGCAGCCAGGACAGGTTCGGGCAGCCCCAGCATTTT	CASSQDRFGQPQHF
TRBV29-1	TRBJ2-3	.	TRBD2	TGCAGCGTTGAGGGGACTAGCGAATCCACAGATACGCAGTATTTT	CSVEGTSESTDTQYF
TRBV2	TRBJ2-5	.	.	TGTGCCAGCAGTTGGTTAGGCAGTCAAGAGACCCAGTACTTC	CASSWLGSQETQYF
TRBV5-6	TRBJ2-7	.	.	TGTGCCAGCAGCTTGTCGCAGGGTTATGCGGACTACGAGCAGTACTTC	CASSLSQGYADYEQYF
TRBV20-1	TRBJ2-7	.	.	TGCAGTGCTAGAGATGGGAAAGCTAGCTCCTACGAGCAGTACTTC	CSARDGKASSYEQYF
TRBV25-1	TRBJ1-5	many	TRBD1	TGTGCCAGCAGTGACCCGGGACAGGGGAATCAGCCCCAGCATTTT	CASSDPGQGNQPQHF
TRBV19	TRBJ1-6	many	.	TGTGCCACTTCGCAGGGAAACAATTCACCCCTCCACTTT	CATSQGNNSPLHF
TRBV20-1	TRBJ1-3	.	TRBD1	TGCAGTGCTTTAGACAGGGCGAATACCGGAAACACCATATATTTT	CSALDRANTGNTIYF
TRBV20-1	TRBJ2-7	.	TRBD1	TGCAGTGCTAGAGGAGAACAGGGGGCGAACGAGCAGTACTTC	CSARGEQGANEQYF
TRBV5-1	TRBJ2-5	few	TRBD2	TGCGCCAGCAGCTTCACTAGCGGGAGGGCCCGCCAAGAGACCCAGTACTTC	CASSFTSGRARQETQYF
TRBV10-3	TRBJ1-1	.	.	TGTGCCAGCAGAGCCGGGGGGGGCAACACTGAAGCTTTCTTT	CASRAGGGNTEAFF
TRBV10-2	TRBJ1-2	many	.	TGCGCCAGCAGTGATGCCCTAATGGGTGGCTACACCTTC	CASSDALMGGYTF
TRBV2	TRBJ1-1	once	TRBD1	TGTGCCAGCAGCAAAACAGGGGTTCGTGGTGAAGCTTTCTTT	CASSKTGVRGEAFF
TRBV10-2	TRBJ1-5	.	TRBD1	TGCGCCAGCAGTGTAGTAGGGACAGGGGATCAGCCCCAGCATTTT	CASSVVGTGDQPQHF
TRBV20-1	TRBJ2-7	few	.	TGCAGTGCTAGAAGGGGGATCGGCTCCTACGAGCAGTACTTC	CSARRGIGSYEQYF
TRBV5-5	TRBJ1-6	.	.	TGCGCCAGCAGCTTGGGAGAGACAGATTCACCCCTCCACTTT	CASSLGETDSPLHF
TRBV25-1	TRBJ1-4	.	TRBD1	TGTGCCAGCAGTGCTTCGGGACAGGGACGGGAAAAACTGTTTTTT	CASSASGQGREKLFF
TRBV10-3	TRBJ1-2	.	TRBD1	TGTGCCAGCAGTGGCCGGGACAGGCGTGATGGCTACACCTTC	CASSGRDRRDGYTF
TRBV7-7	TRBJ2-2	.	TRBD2	TGTGCCAGCAGCTCGGGGGGGGCCAAAACCACCGGGGAGCTGTTTTTT	CASSSGGAKTTGELFF
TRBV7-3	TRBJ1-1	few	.	TGTGCCAGCAGCTTAAATGGCCCCATCGGCACTGAAGCTTTCTTT	CASSLNGPIGTEAFF